The next 19 T cell receptor beta chains were all read from a single sample in a study of identical twins. Each CDR3 protein is one row after TCRdb ran MiXCR on the 5' RACE reads. The table lists around 550,000 distinct CDR3 sequences, 12% to 15% of them singletons. These data were also reused for a study on yellow fever vaccine responses in identical twins.

The specimen was CD4+ T cells sorted from blood. Receptors were obtained from a woman younger than 30 in good health.

In its sample, this clonotype was seen a few times. The gene calls are TRBV18 and TRBJ2-3, with D maybe TRBD1 (6 bases). The ends were cut back, 0 bases at V and 6 bases at J, with 13 bases in the middle. Germline V gives CDR1 KGHSH, CDR2 LQKENI. This CDR3 spans 15 amino acids. This chain's CDR3 is CASSPPFRGVDTQYF. The CDR3 bases are TGTGCCAGCTCACCACCTTTCAGGGGAGTTGATACGCAGTATTTT. Variable domain in full (rest from reference TRBV18 and TRBJ2-3): NAGVMQNPRHLVRRRGQEARLRCSPMKGHSHVYWYRQLPEEGLKFMVYLQKENIIDESGMPKERFSAEFPKEGPSILRIQQVVRGDSAAYFCASSPPFRGVDTQYFGPGTRLTVL.

This clonotype was observed a few times. Here the CDR3 reads CASSLVAGVRDTQYF. In nucleotides, the CDR3 is TGTGCCAGCAGCTTAGTAGCGGGGGTTCGGGATACGCAGTATTTT. This chain connects TRBV7-2 to TRBJ2-3, with 9 bases identical to TRBD2. The CDR3 runs to 15 residues. The J segment lost 6 bases and the V segment lost 1 base, leaving 5 bases of the junction unmatched. Germline V lookup: CDR1 SGHTA, CDR2 FQGNSA.

This rearrangement joins TRBV15 to TRBJ2-7; TRBD1 or TRBD2 may be the D gene (5 bases each). CDR1 and CDR2 from the germline V gene are LNHNV and YYDKDF (reference sequence). The CDR3 has 14 residues. V lost 8 bases, J lost 2 bases, and 16 bases lay in between. CDR3 amino acids: CATRGGTATYEQYV. The CDR3 coding sequence is TGTGCCACCCGGGGTGGGACGGCCACCTACGAGCAGTACGTC.

The sample holds a few counts of this clonotype. This rearrangement joins TRBV24-1 to TRBJ2-1; D gene uncertain. V was shortened by 7 bases and J by 0 bases, with 9 bases between the two germline ends. The CDR3 has 14 amino acids. CDR1 is KGHDR and CDR2 is SFDVKD in the germline V gene. The CDR3 loop is CATSDPNSYNEQFF. The CDR3 bases are TGTGCCACCAGCGACCCTAACTCCTACAATGAGCAGTTCTTC.

The chain employs TRBV4-1 and TRBJ2-1, with 7 bases lining up with TRBD2. The V and J ends lost 4 bases and 13 bases, in that order; junction bases with no gene match: 13. CDR1 is MGHRA and CDR2 is YSYEKL in the germline V gene. This CDR3 is 14 amino acids long. CDR3 protein: CASSLGVVPGLQFF. DNA of the CDR3: TGCGCCAGCAGCCTCGGGGTGGTTCCGGGACTACAGTTCTTC.

There are a few counts of this clonotype. The chain couples TRBV2 to TRBJ2-3, with 9 bases matching TRBD2. V lost 3 bases, J lost 4 bases, and 5 bases stayed unmatched. Germline CDR1 is SNHLY and CDR2 is FYNNEI. CDR3 length: 15 residues. The CDR3 sequence: CASSDGRGGPDTQYF. The CDR3 nucleotides read TGTGCCAGCAGTGACGGGCGGGGGGGCCCAGATACGCAGTATTTT.

This clonotype appeared a few times. The V call is TRBV6-1, the J call TRBJ1-2; no clear D. Trimming cost V 3 bases and J 3 bases, with 11 bases left between them. Germline values: CDR1 MNHNS, CDR2 SASEGT. This CDR3 has 14 residues. The CDR3 sequence is CASSDNPRYYGYTF. The CDR3 DNA sequence: TGTGCCAGCAGTGACAACCCCCGGTACTATGGCTACACCTTC.

The V gene is TRBV10-3, the J gene TRBJ2-1; D perhaps matches TRBD2 (7 bases). The CDR3 sequence is 15 residues long. The V and J ends lost 9 bases and 0 bases respectively, with 15 bases between them. The germline V gene has CDR1 ENHRY and CDR2 SYGVKD. The CDR3 bases are TGTGCCATTACCGGCGGGGGCCCCTCCTACAATGAGCAGTTCTTC. Translation: CAITGGGPSYNEQFF.

The chain recombines TRBV11-3 with TRBJ2-1; the D is unclear. CDR3 length: 13 residues. V was trimmed by 3 bases and J by 2 bases, leaving 5 bases between them. From germline, CDR1 is SGHNT and CDR2 YENEEA. The DNA of the CDR3 is TGTGCCAGCAGCTTGGAAACCTACAATGAGCAGTTCTTC. Its translation: CASSLETYNEQFF.

This chain links TRBV6-5 with TRBJ2-3, with D maybe TRBD1 (6 bases). Germline lookup yields CDR1 MNHEY and CDR2 SVGAGI. The V gene lost 0 bases and the J gene lost 1 base, with 14 bases spanning the gap. The CDR3 extends over 17 amino acids. DNA of the CDR3: TGTGCCAGCAGTTACTCAAGGGGGTCCCCAGGCACAGATACGCAGTATTTT. This gives the protein CASSYSRGSPGTDTQYF.

A few counts support this clonotype. The chain couples TRBV27 to TRBJ2-1; 9 bases are a match to TRBD2. Unmatched junction bases numbered 3, after V lost 1 base and J lost 2 bases. The CDR3 length is 16 residues. The germline V gene encodes CDR1 MNHEY and CDR2 SMNVEV (reference sequence). Written as DNA, the CDR3 is TGTGCCAGCAGTTTATTAGCGGGAGTCACCTACAATGAGCAGTTCTTC. This sequence encodes CASSLLAGVTYNEQFF.

This clonotype was counted only a few times. This chain joins TRBV6-1 and TRBJ2-7, with TRBD1 matching over 11 bases. V lost 5 bases and J lost 2; bases outside the gene matches: 5. Germline CDR1 is MNHNS and CDR2 is SASEGT. The CDR3 has 15 amino acids. CDR3 loop: CASSQDRGRPYEQYV. Here the CDR3 DNA reads TGTGCCAGCAGTCAGGACAGGGGGCGCCCCTACGAGCAGTACGTC.

The CDR3 coding sequence is TGTGCCATCAGTGAGTCGTGGGGTAATGAAAAACTGTTTTTT. The encoded protein is CAISESWGNEKLFF. The gene calls are TRBV10-3 and TRBJ1-4, with no clear D. Germline-derived CDR1 and CDR2 are ENHRY and SYGVKD. This CDR3 is built from 14 residues. Deletions cut 0 bases from V and 4 bases from J, with 6 bases between.

This clonotype was detected only a few times. The chain couples TRBV6-5 to TRBJ1-4; 7 positions agree with TRBD1. Germline V lookup: CDR1 MNHEY, CDR2 SVGAGI. With V trimmed by 0 bases and J by 2 bases, 0 bases remained unmatched. The CDR3 totals 15 residues. CDR3 DNA sequence: TGTGCCAGCAGTTACTCGACAGGGACTAATGAAAAACTGTTTTTT. Its translation: CASSYSTGTNEKLFF.

This clonotype appeared a few times. V usage is TRBV12-3 or TRBV12-4 and J usage is TRBJ1-1, with a tentative D call TRBD1 (6 bases). V dropped 5 bases and J dropped 7 bases, with 14 bases sitting between them. CDR3 length equals 13 residues. DNA of the CDR3: TGTGCCAGCAGTCTACGACAGGTGTTTGAAGCTTTCTTT. This codes for CASSLRQVFEAFF.

As DNA, the CDR3 is TGCGCCAGCAGCTTGGGGCGGGCAAGCGAGCAGTACTTC. It translates to CASSLGRASEQYF. The chain couples TRBV5-1 to TRBJ2-7; D is possibly TRBD2 (5 bases). The CDR3 has 13 residues. The V end lost 0 bases, the J end lost 6 bases, and 10 bases lay between the germline ends. Looked up from germline, CDR1 is SGHRS and CDR2 is YFSETQ.

This clonotype came up a few times. This sequence joins TRBV12-3 or TRBV12-4 and TRBJ2-3, with D possibly being TRBD2 (6 bases). The V and J ends lost 6 bases and 10 bases respectively, with 23 bases between them. There are 15 residues in the CDR3. The CDR3 loop is CASSAPGLSLSAQYF. CDR3 nucleotides: TGTGCCAGCAGCGCACCGGGACTCTCCCTGTCGGCGCAGTATTTT.

The rearrangement joins TRBV20-1 to TRBJ2-3; D may be TRBD2 (6 bases). CDR3 length: 12 residues. CDR1 is DFQATT, CDR2 SNEGSKA, per germline (reference sequence). CDR3 in DNA: TGCAGCGGACTAAGATCCACAGATACGCAGTATTTT. This translates into CSGLRSTDTQYF.

This clonotype was counted only a few times. This rearrangement joins TRBV6-6 to TRBJ2-5, with 9 bases lining up with TRBD2. J gave up 5 bases and V 6 bases, and 4 bases lay outside the gene matches. There are 13 residues in the CDR3. Germline V gives CDR1 MNHNY, CDR2 SVGAGI (reference sequence). In DNA form, the CDR3 reads TGTGCCAGCAGATCTCTAGCGGGGGAGACCCAGTACTTC. This codes for CASRSLAGETQYF.